One sample yielded the 19 T cell receptor beta chains listed below, sequenced in a study of shared clonotypes between healthy human individuals. Sequencing used immunoSEQ multiplex PCR; TCRdb keeps in-frame clones, though not all of them. Of some 2.4 million clones listed, approximately 93% are singletons. Input material: naive CD4+ T cells from PBMCs. Sample subset: CD45RA+ positively selected. These receptors were taken from a man aged 18-30 years in good health. Some clones in this sample may be carry-over from other donors' samples.

The chain employs TRBV6-1 and TRBJ1-5; TRBD1 might be the D (5 bases). The CDR3 spans 15 residues. CDR1 is MNHNS and CDR2 is SASEGT in the germline V gene. The V end lost 1 base, the J end lost 5 bases, and 12 bases lay between the germline ends. The CDR3 protein is CASSEGGGIYQPQHF. In DNA form, the CDR3 reads TGTGCCAGCAGTGAAGGTGGGGGGATCTATCAGCCCCAGCATTTT.

This sequence joins TRBV7-3 and TRBJ2-1; perhaps TRBD2 as D (5 bases). This CDR3 is built from 13 residues. CDR1 is SGHTA, CDR2 FQGTGA, per germline. With 4 bases removed from V and 12 bases from J, the gap between germline ends came to 16 bases. The CDR3 here is CASSSLGKTGQFF. CDR3 coding DNA: TGTGCCAGCAGCTCCCTCGGGAAAACGGGGCAGTTCTTC.

This chain uses TRBV5-4 with TRBJ2-5; 10 nucleotides agree with TRBD2. The germline gives CDR1 SGHNT, CDR2 YYREEE (reference sequence). The CDR3 is made up of 14 amino acids. V trimming: 6 bases; J trimming: 4 bases; junction bases outside the gene matches: 6. The CDR3 region is CASTLAGVIETQYF. For the CDR3, the DNA is TGTGCCAGCACCCTAGCGGGAGTTATAGAGACCCAGTACTTC. Using reference TRBV5-4 and TRBJ2-5 for the parts outside the CDR3, the full variable domain is ETGVTQSPTHLIKTRGQQVTLRCSSQSGHNTVSWYQQALGQGPQFIFQYYREEENGRGNFPPRFSGLQFPNYSSELNVNALELDDSALYLCASTLAGVIETQYFGPGTRLLVL.

The rearrangement joins TRBV19 to TRBJ2-2; TRBD2 matches 9 bases. The germline gives CDR1 LNHDA, CDR2 SQIVND (reference sequence). The CDR3 has 15 residues. V dropped 3 bases and J dropped 7; count of bases not matched to a gene: 6. CDR3 coding DNA: TGTGCCAGTAGTATTCTAGCGGGAAAGGGCGGGGAGCTGTTTTTT. Encoded protein: CASSILAGKGGELFF.

The chain uses TRBV2 and TRBJ2-7; D ambiguous. The CDR3 loop spans 11 amino acids. Germline lookup yields CDR1 SNHLY and CDR2 FYNNEI. The germline V and J ends were trimmed by 3 bases and 7 bases, with 7 bases remaining between them. The CDR3 loop is CASSEGMEQYF. The CDR3 region has the DNA TGTGCCAGCAGTGAGGGGATGGAGCAGTACTTC.

V and J are TRBV28 and TRBJ2-3, with 10 bases aligning to TRBD2. CDR3 size: 16 residues. CDR1 and CDR2 (germline): MDHEN, SYDVKM. J lost 2 bases, V lost 2 bases, and 4 bases had no gene match. As DNA, the CDR3 is TGTGCCAGCAGTTTAGCCGGGACTAGCGACACAGATACGCAGTATTTT. Residues: CASSLAGTSDTDTQYF.

V and J are TRBV11-2 and TRBJ2-3, with D perhaps matching TRBD1 (6 bases). Germline V CDR1 and CDR2: SGHAT, FQNNGV. The CDR3 is made up of 15 amino acids. V lost 5 bases and J lost 3, with 15 bases in between. CDR3 protein: CASSKRAGETDTQYF. In nucleotides, the CDR3 is TGTGCCAGCAGCAAGAGGGCAGGGGAAACAGATACGCAGTATTTT.

The chain carries TRBV19 and TRBJ1-4; D might be TRBD1 (6 bases). Germline assignment: CDR1 LNHDA and CDR2 SQIVND (reference sequence). The CDR3 covers 15 residues. The V end lost 6 bases, the J end lost 15 bases, and 26 bases lay between the germline ends. The CDR3 coding sequence is TGTGCCAGTAGGGGGCATGGGCGCCTCTCAGGGGAGGTGTTTTTT. Amino acid sequence: CASRGHGRLSGEVFF.

The chain joins TRBV7-9 to TRBJ2-6; D gene unclear. V was cut by 8 bases and J by 0 bases, with 2 bases left in between. This CDR3 contains 12 residues. Germline-derived CDR1 and CDR2 are SEHNR and FQNEAQ (reference sequence). This CDR3 is CASHSGANVLTF. The CDR3 coding sequence is TGTGCCAGCCACTCTGGGGCCAACGTCCTGACTTTC.

J is TRBJ1-2 and V is TRBV6-5, with 7 bases fitting TRBD1. This CDR3 has 13 amino acids. The ends lost 2 bases at V and 5 bases at J; junction bases unmatched: 2. CDR1 is MNHEY, CDR2 SVGAGI, per germline. The CDR3 loop reads CASSYGTEYGYTF. CDR3 nucleotide sequence: TGTGCCAGCAGTTACGGGACAGAATATGGCTACACCTTC.

V usage is TRBV7-2 and J usage is TRBJ2-2, with TRBD1 identical over 8 bases. CDR3 length: 15 residues. With 2 bases clipped from V and 6 bases from J, the junction kept 5 bases outside the gene matches. The V gene's germline CDR1 is SGHTA and CDR2 FQGNSA. The CDR3 bases are TGTGCCAGCAGCTTACAGAACAGGGGGTCCGGGGAGCTGTTTTTT. As protein: CASSLQNRGSGELFF. Variable domain in full (rest from reference TRBV7-2 and TRBJ2-2): GAGVSQSPSNKVTEKGKDVELRCDPISGHTALYWYRQSLGQGLEFLIYFQGNSAPDKSGLPSDRFSAERTGGSVSTLTIQRTQQEDSAVYLCASSLQNRGSGELFFGEGSRLTVL.

V is TRBV28 and J is TRBJ1-1; no definite D call. V lost 8 bases and J lost 4, with 11 bases in between. CDR3 length: 12 residues. Germline CDR1 MDHEN, CDR2 SYDVKM. DNA for the CDR3: TGTGCCAGCGCCTCAGCGGGCACTGAAGCTTTCTTT. Residues: CASASAGTEAFF.

The chain recombines TRBV28 with TRBJ2-7; D remains ambiguous. Germline CDR1 reads MDHEN; CDR2 reads SYDVKM. This CDR3 has 14 amino acids. The V end was cut by 3 bases, the J end by 4 bases, with 13 bases between. The CDR3 loop is CASSFRFGSYEQYF. CDR3 bases: TGTGCCAGCAGTTTTCGCTTCGGGTCGTACGAGCAGTACTTC.

CDR3 protein: CASSLGLAGKVDTQYF. Here the CDR3 DNA reads TGTGCCAGCAGCTTGGGTCTAGCGGGAAAGGTAGATACGCAGTATTTT. The chain uses TRBV5-6 and TRBJ2-3; 9 bases map to TRBD2. The V gene's germline CDR1 is SGHDT and CDR2 YYEEEE. Germline trimming cut 0 bases from V and 5 bases from J; bases unmatched to any gene: 7. This CDR3 has 16 amino acids.

The rearrangement uses TRBV5-5 and TRBJ1-5, with D tentatively TRBD1 (5 bases). Trimming took 0 bases from V and 7 from J, leaving 8 bases between them. The CDR3 runs to 13 residues. From germline, CDR1 is SGHKS and CDR2 YYEKEE (reference sequence). The DNA for the CDR3 is TGTGCCAGCAGCTTGGAGGGGACCCAGCCCCAGCATTTT. Translated: CASSLEGTQPQHF.

Comments on this clone: Other nucleotide sequences from this sample produce the same CDR3. The V and J genes are TRBV4-1 and TRBJ1-5; D possibly corresponds to TRBD1 (6 bases). Germline values: CDR1 MGHRA, CDR2 YSYEKL. Trimming cost V 2 bases and J 1 base, with 9 bases left between them. The CDR3 consists of 15 residues. This chain's CDR3 is CASSQPGQSNQPQHF. The CDR3 region has the DNA TGCGCCAGCAGCCAACCGGGACAAAGCAATCAGCCCCAGCATTTT.

V and J are TRBV28 and TRBJ2-6; D is possibly TRBD1 (6 bases). Germline values: CDR1 MDHEN, CDR2 SYDVKM. V was pared by 8 bases and J by 3 bases, with 17 bases between. The CDR3 covers 16 residues. This CDR3 is CASQGSGVSGANVLTF. CDR3 nucleotide sequence: TGTGCCAGCCAGGGGTCTGGGGTTAGTGGGGCCAACGTCCTGACTTTC. Full variable domain (rest looked up from reference TRBV28 and TRBJ2-6): DVKVTQSSRYLVKRTGEKVFLECVQDMDHENMFWYRQDPGLGLRLIYFSYDVKMKEKGDIPEGYSVSREKKERFSLILESASTNQTSMYLCASQGSGVSGANVLTFGAGSRLTVL.

Regarding this clone: Other DNA sequences of this sample code for an identical CDR3. The chain combines TRBV18 with TRBJ1-4; possibly TRBD1 for D (5 bases). V was trimmed by 4 bases and J by 8 bases, leaving 11 bases between them. Germline assignment: CDR1 KGHSH and CDR2 LQKENI. This CDR3 has 13 residues. The CDR3 coding sequence is TGTGCCAGCTCACAAGGGGCCGGCGAAAAACTGTTTTTT. The encoded protein is CASSQGAGEKLFF.

The chain employs TRBV28 and TRBJ2-1; TRBD2 aligns across 7 bases. V was pared by 6 bases and J by 4 bases, with 9 bases of the junction left unmatched. CDR1 is MDHEN and CDR2 is SYDVKM in the germline V gene. This CDR3 region has 15 residues. The CDR3 sequence: CASREAGAGYNEQFF. In nucleotides, the CDR3 is TGTGCCAGCAGAGAGGCGGGAGCTGGGTACAATGAGCAGTTCTTC.